The 7 T cell receptor beta chains below come from one sample, sequenced in a study of CD8 T cells in Susac syndrome. RNA in amounts of about 0.45 to 1 ug was reverse transcribed with random hexamers. Each CDR3 protein is one row after TCRdb ran MiXCR on the immunoSEQ multiplex PCR reads. The top ten clones hold around 0.11% of a sample with about 280,000 distinct CDR3 sequences, around 84% of them seen once. Sequences were obtained from CD8+ T cells from PBMCs. These receptors were taken from a human donor with multiple sclerosis.

The rearrangement joins TRBV10-3 to TRBJ2-2; a weak D match, TRBD2 (6 bases). V dropped 2 bases and J dropped 4 bases, with 11 bases sitting between them. CDR3 length: 15 residues. Germline-derived CDR1 and CDR2 are ENHRY and SYGVKD. CDR3 sequence (DNA): TGTGCCATCAGTGAGCGGGGGTACGGCACCGGGGAGCTGTTTTTT. It yields the protein CAISERGYGTGELFF.

The chain is built from TRBV28 and TRBJ2-7; possible D gene TRBD1, 6 bases. The CDR3 contains 14 residues. With 5 bases removed from V and 2 bases from J, the gap between germline ends came to 13 bases. Germline V gene data show CDR1 as MDHEN and CDR2 as SYDVKM. The CDR3 is CASSLEDSAYEQYF. The CDR3, as DNA: TGTGCCAGCAGTCTCGAGGACAGTGCCTACGAGCAGTACTTC.

The V gene is TRBV28, the J gene TRBJ2-6, with D perhaps TRBD1 (6 bases). The CDR3 has 18 residues. In germline, CDR1 is MDHEN, CDR2 SYDVKM. The germline V and J ends were trimmed by 5 bases and 2 bases, with 19 bases remaining between them. CDR3 DNA sequence: TGTGCCAGCAGTCTCCGAAAACAGGGATGGACTGGGGCCAACGTCCTGACTTTC. Encoded protein: CASSLRKQGWTGANVLTF.

The chain has TRBV12-3 or TRBV12-4 and TRBJ2-7; D is undetermined. Trimming removed 2 bases from V and 5 bases from J, with 13 bases in between. The CDR3 spans 14 residues. In DNA form, the CDR3 reads TGTGCCAGCAGTTTAAGGCTCCTCTTTCACGAGCAGTACTTC. Its protein product is CASSLRLLFHEQYF.

The chain recombines TRBV24-1 with TRBJ2-1, with 10 bases aligning to TRBD1. Per germline, CDR1 KGHDR and CDR2 SFDVKD. The CDR3 is 14 residues long. The trim removed 9 bases at V and 5 bases at J, leaving 6 bases unmatched. The CDR3 protein is CATQDRGQDNEQFF. The CDR3 DNA sequence: TGTGCCACCCAAGACAGGGGGCAGGACAATGAGCAGTTCTTC.

J is TRBJ2-7 and V is TRBV5-1; possibly TRBD2 for D (5 bases). Deletions cut 4 bases from V and 5 bases from J, with 16 bases between. Germline V gene lookup returns CDR1 SGHRS and CDR2 YFSETQ. The CDR3 contains 14 residues. The CDR3 DNA follows: TGCGCCAGCAGCCCACCGGGAACCGTGAACGAGCAGTACTTC. It translates to CASSPPGTVNEQYF.

The chain links TRBV11-2 to TRBJ2-1, with D possibly TRBD1 on 5 matching bases. Germline lookup yields CDR1 SGHAT and CDR2 FQNNGV. V gave up 2 bases and J gave up 10 bases, with 9 bases separating them. The CDR3 has 12 residues. CDR3 amino acids: CASSLFRAEQFF. The CDR3 DNA sequence: TGTGCCAGCAGCTTATTCAGGGCCGAGCAGTTCTTC.